This T cell receptor beta chain stems from a study of blood T cells in healthy people across ages. This clonotype was observed a few times. Together with a sample-barcoded 5' primer, a J-beta primer mix was included in a second PCR lasting roughly 6 to 12 cycles. Each CDR3 protein is one row after TCRdb ran MiXCR on the 5' RACE reads. The data contain fewer than 1,000,000 distinct CDR3 sequences, around 43% of them seen just once; the ten biggest clones take up about 21%. The germline V gene has CDR1 MNHEY and CDR2 SVGEGT. V was clipped by 6 bases and J by 1 base, with 16 bases between them. The CDR3 is made up of 15 amino acids.

Material: blood. The chain joins TRBV6-2 or TRBV6-3 to TRBJ2-7; possibly TRBD2 for D (6 bases). The receptor's source is a man aged 55 to 70 in good health. The CDR3 protein is CASRPPRDFSYEQYF. The CDR3, as DNA: TGTGCCAGCAGACCTCCCAGGGACTTTTCCTACGAGCAGTACTTC.